Described below is a single T cell receptor (beta chain) sequence and its context. MiXCR was run by TCRdb on the 5' RACE reads, yielding one entry per CDR3 protein. The sample shows about 50,000 distinct CDR3 sequences, about 7.6% of them seen only once. This entry belongs to a study of spatial heterogeneity in lung cancer. V gave up 4 bases and J gave up 4 bases, with 10 bases separating them. The CDR3 length is 14 residues. Per the germline V gene, CDR1 is LGHNA and CDR2 is YSLEER. As for time point: sample taken at primary tumor resection. From tumor, nontumor lung or frozen PBMC, whole RNA was taken unsorted for sequencing.

The receptor was isolated from a female donor with early-stage non-small cell lung cancer. Sequences were derived from PBMCs, sampled at surgery. The J gene is TRBJ2-2, the V gene TRBV4-3; D unresolved. This CDR3 is CASSRDSATGELFF. In DNA form, the CDR3 reads TGCGCCAGCAGCCGAGACTCCGCCACCGGGGAGCTGTTTTTT.